These T cell receptor beta chains were read from a single sample in a study of blood T cell repertoires in COVID-19. Produced via immunoSEQ multiplex PCR; TCRdb's table is partial and in-frame only. The profile shows some 370,000 clones, roughly four fifths of them singletons. The sample comprised PBMCs or T cells enriched from blood (not recorded which). These receptors originate from a woman aged 50 to 60 who had recovered from COVID-19. The CDR3 runs from the conserved cysteine through the conserved F or W. D genes are given only for firm matches. Clone size is shown for a subset of rows, as once, few, many or a class of expanded clone.

size	D	V	J	CDR3	DNA
once	.	TRBV2	TRBJ1-6	CASFVLAANSPLHF	TGTGCCAGCTTCGTATTGGCGGCTAATTCACCCCTCCACTTT
.	TRBD2	TRBV13	TRBJ2-1	CASSPGLAGVINEQFF	TGTGCCAGCAGCCCCGGACTAGCGGGAGTTATCAATGAGCAGTTCTTC
.	.	TRBV20-1	TRBJ2-7	CSAWDFGQYF	TGCAGTGCCTGGGACTTCGGGCAGTACTTC
.	TRBD2	TRBV30	TRBJ2-2	CAWTAGGRVTGELFF	TGTGCCTGGACTGCGGGGGGGCGGGTCACCGGGGAGCTGTTTTTT
.	.	TRBV23-1	TRBJ1-5	CASSQSMQYNQPQHF	TGCGCCAGCAGTCAATCGATGCAGTACAATCAGCCCCAGCATTTT
.	TRBD1	TRBV3-1/TRBV3-2	TRBJ1-5	CASSPQNTGENQPQHF	TGTGCCAGCAGCCCACAAAACACAGGGGAAAATCAGCCCCAGCATTTT
.	.	TRBV4-3	TRBJ1-3	CASSQGTLTGNTIYF	TGCGCCAGCAGCCAGGGGACATTAACTGGAAACACCATATATTTT
few	.	TRBV30	TRBJ1-2	CAWVGGGDSGYTF	TGTGCCTGGGTCGGGGGGGGTGATTCCGGCTACACCTTC
.	.	TRBV14	TRBJ2-2	CASSHLFGADRGAGELFF	TGTGCCAGCAGCCACTTATTTGGTGCGGACCGCGGGGCCGGGGAGCTGTTTTTT
.	.	TRBV13	TRBJ1-1	CASNKGKTLEAFF	TGTGCCAGCAATAAGGGGAAAACCCTTGAAGCTTTCTTT
.	.	TRBV18	TRBJ1-1	CASSHDLGQNTEAFF	TGTGCCAGCTCACACGATCTAGGACAGAACACTGAAGCTTTCTTT
.	.	TRBV6-2/TRBV6-3	TRBJ1-5	CASSSHSNRQPQHF	TGTGCCAGCAGTTCCCACTCTAATCGTCAGCCCCAGCATTTT
.	.	TRBV2	TRBJ2-2	CASSANPNRVTGELFF	TGTGCCAGCAGTGCTAACCCCAACAGGGTCACCGGGGAGCTGTTTTTT
.	.	TRBV4-2	TRBJ1-5	CASSQEAVSSNQPQHF	TGTGCCAGCAGCCAAGAGGCGGTCTCTAGCAATCAGCCCCAGCATTTT
.	.	TRBV25-1	TRBJ2-7	CASQLPGTYEQYF	TGTGCCAGCCAGTTGCCGGGTACTTACGAGCAGTACTTC
.	TRBD1	TRBV11-1	TRBJ2-3	CASSLARTGARTSTDTQYF	TGTGCCAGCAGCTTAGCCCGGACAGGAGCCCGGACCTCCACAGATACGCAGTATTTT
.	TRBD1	TRBV9	TRBJ2-7	CASSVGTGRDSYEQYF	TGTGCCAGCAGCGTCGGGACAGGGAGGGACTCCTACGAGCAGTACTTC
.	.	TRBV23-1	TRBJ2-5	CASSQSVVRDSQETQYF	TGCGCCAGCAGTCAATCTGTTGTCCGAGACTCCCAAGAGACCCAGTACTTC
.	TRBD1	TRBV19	TRBJ1-1	CASSALQGKAEAFF	TGTGCCAGTAGTGCCTTACAGGGGAAAGCTGAAGCTTTCTTT
.	TRBD1	TRBV4-2	TRBJ2-2	CASSQEWGQGGSGELFF	TGTGCCAGCAGCCAAGAATGGGGACAGGGGGGAAGCGGGGAGCTGTTTTTT
once	TRBD1	TRBV7-2	TRBJ1-1	CASSPITGVTEAFF	TGTGCCAGCAGCCCCATCACAGGGGTCACTGAAGCTTTCTTT
.	.	TRBV11-3	TRBJ2-1	CASSATVRGTSSYNEQFF	TGTGCCAGCAGCGCCACGGTCAGGGGCACTAGCTCCTACAATGAGCAGTTCTTC
.	.	TRBV5-6	TRBJ2-7	CASSSISAAYEQYF	TGTGCCAGCAGCTCGATCAGTGCGGCCTACGAGCAGTACTTC
.	.	TRBV5-4	TRBJ2-7	CASSPGLSYEQYF	TGTGCCAGCAGCCCGGGACTCTCCTACGAGCAGTACTTC
.	.	TRBV6-2/TRBV6-3	TRBJ1-4	CASSRTITVEKLFF	TGTGCCAGCAGCCGGACTATTACCGTTGAAAAACTGTTTTTT